The 27 T cell receptor beta chains listed next were all sequenced from one sample in a study of OX40 agonist ivuxolimab in advanced cancers. Receptor amplification or capture employed the immunoSEQ multiplex PCR assay. The clones in this table, taken by TCRdb from immuneACCESS, are in-frame only. Not every clone is retained; where verified, under half of the shortfall comes from an unresolved V gene, and the cause of the rest is unknown. The sample has about 85,000 clones on record, about 86% of them singletons. The ten largest clones add up to 6.6% of the sample. This material consisted of CD4+ or CD8+ T cells sorted from blood, taken in a trial of the OX40 agonist ivuxolimab. All receptors derive from an adult with an advanced solid tumor such as melanoma, head and neck, liver or kidney cancer.

CDR3 sequence reads: CASSQGSETDTQYF. CDR3 sequence (DNA): TGCGCCAGCAGCCAAGGGAGCGAGACAGATACGCAGTATTTT. The V and J genes are TRBV4-1 and TRBJ2-3; D unresolved. The germline gives CDR1 MGHRA, CDR2 YSYEKL. CDR3 length: 14 residues. V lost 1 base to trimming and J lost 3 bases, with 8 bases between them.

The chain is built from TRBV11-3 and TRBJ2-3, with D tentatively TRBD1 or TRBD2 (6 bases each). CDR1 and CDR2 (germline): SGHNT, YENEEA. V lost 5 bases to trimming and J lost 8 bases, with 11 bases between them. The CDR3 has 12 amino acids. Here the CDR3 DNA reads TGTGCCAGCAGCCGGGGGCCGGGTACGCAGTATTTT. Its protein is CASSRGPGTQYF.

The V and J genes are TRBV5-1 and TRBJ2-2, with no clear D. Germline CDR1 is SGHRS and CDR2 is YFSETQ. This CDR3 contains 13 residues. V was cut by 1 base and J by 4 bases, with 5 bases left in between. This chain's CDR3 is CASSLIPTGELFF. In DNA, the CDR3 is TGCGCCAGCAGCTTGATTCCCACCGGGGAGCTGTTTTTT.

The J gene is TRBJ2-5, the V gene TRBV19, with D possibly called TRBD1 or TRBD2 (5 bases each). The germline CDR1 and CDR2 sequences are LNHDA and SQIVND (reference sequence). Trimming removed 3 bases at V and 2 bases at J, with 16 bases between. This CDR3 has 16 amino acids. The CDR3 sequence is CASSMEPPGRQETQYF. DNA for the CDR3: TGTGCCAGTAGTATGGAGCCACCGGGACGTCAAGAGACCCAGTACTTC.

V usage is TRBV27 and J usage is TRBJ1-6; the D is unclear. The CDR3 extends over 13 amino acids. Germline V gives CDR1 MNHEY, CDR2 SMNVEV (reference sequence). V gave up 0 bases and J gave up 6 bases, with 3 bases separating them. This chain's CDR3 is CASSLSPNSPLHF. In DNA form, the CDR3 reads TGTGCCAGCAGTTTATCCCCTAATTCACCCCTCCACTTT.

The V and J genes are TRBV28 and TRBJ2-4, with D perhaps matching TRBD1 (6 bases). CDR1 and CDR2 (germline): MDHEN, SYDVKM. The V and J ends lost 2 bases and 8 bases respectively, with 16 bases between them. This CDR3 has 15 amino acids. The CDR3, as DNA: TGTGCCAGCAGTTTAGTCAGGGGAGTTATAGACATTCAGTACTTC. The encoded protein is CASSLVRGVIDIQYF.

V usage is TRBV25-1 and J usage is TRBJ1-4; 8 bases line up with TRBD1. The germline gives CDR1 MGHDK, CDR2 SYGVNS. The CDR3 is made up of 14 amino acids. Losses at the gene ends were 6 bases for V and 6 bases for J; bases not matched to a gene: 6. The CDR3, as DNA: TGTGCCAGCAGCGGCAGGGGGCGTGATGAAAAACTGTTTTTT. This encodes CASSGRGRDEKLFF.

The chain is built from TRBV30 and TRBJ1-5; D gene uncertain. This CDR3 contains 14 residues. Trimming left V 2 bases short and J 2 bases short, with 10 bases between. Germline V gene data show CDR1 as GTSNPN and CDR2 as SVGIG (reference sequence). The CDR3 reads CAWSLGGGNQPQHF. Written as DNA, the CDR3 is TGTGCCTGGAGTTTGGGTGGAGGCAATCAGCCCCAGCATTTT.

The chain has TRBV5-8 and TRBJ2-3; TRBD2 agrees at 11 bases. The germline V gene has CDR1 SGHTS and CDR2 YDEGEE. V lost 4 bases and J lost 2; bases outside the gene matches: 3. The CDR3 is 15 residues long. The CDR3 is CASSPGLADTDTQYF. The DNA of the CDR3 is TGTGCCAGCAGCCCGGGACTAGCGGACACAGATACGCAGTATTTT.

The chain combines TRBV6-5 with TRBJ2-7; D is undetermined. This CDR3 has 13 residues. Per the germline V gene, CDR1 is MNHEY and CDR2 is SVGAGI. V lost 5 bases and J lost 2, with 10 bases in between. CDR3 nucleotide sequence: TGTGCCAGCAGTCTTGAGGAGACCTACGAGCAGTACGTC. This gives the protein CASSLEETYEQYV.

The chain couples TRBV7-2 to TRBJ2-3, with TRBD1 identical over 9 bases. The CDR3 runs 13 residues. J was trimmed by 13 bases and V by 2 bases; bases with no gene match: 7. Germline CDR1 reads SGHTA; CDR2 reads FQGNSA. The CDR3 loop reads CASSLNNRGLEYF. As DNA, the CDR3 is TGTGCCAGCAGCTTAAACAACAGGGGGCTGGAGTATTTT.

The rearrangement uses TRBV9 and TRBJ2-1; TRBD1 matches at 9 bases. The CDR3 extends over 17 amino acids. V gave up 0 bases and J gave up 2 bases; unmatched junction bases: 6. Germline CDR1 and CDR2: SGDLS and YYNGEE. CDR3 DNA sequence: TGTGCCAGCAGCGTAGGGCACAGGGGGCTGACCTACAATGAGCAGTTCTTC. Translation: CASSVGHRGLTYNEQFF.

The chain employs TRBV25-1 and TRBJ2-3; 9 bases line up with TRBD1. The CDR3 runs to 14 residues. The junction had 6 bases not matched to a gene; V was cut back by 8 bases and J by 3 bases. Germline-derived CDR1 and CDR2 are MGHDK and SYGVNS. The CDR3 DNA reads as TGTGCCAGCGCCCGACAGGGGGAGACAGATACGCAGTATTTT. The encoded protein is CASARQGETDTQYF.

CDR3 sequence (DNA): TGTGCCAGCAGCGTAGCTACGAACAGATTGTATGGCTACACCTTC. Amino acid sequence: CASSVATNRLYGYTF. The chain joins TRBV9 to TRBJ1-2; D uncertain. CDR3 size: 15 residues. The germline V gene has CDR1 SGDLS and CDR2 YYNGEE. Trimming left V 0 bases short and J 5 bases short, with 14 bases between.

The J gene is TRBJ1-1, the V gene TRBV25-1; D ambiguous. The CDR3 is 11 residues long. Germline-derived CDR1 and CDR2 are MGHDK and SYGVNS. V was pared by 5 bases and J by 5 bases, with 6 bases between. This chain's CDR3 is CASSRGTEAFF. The CDR3 DNA reads as TGTGCCAGCAGTCGGGGTACTGAAGCTTTCTTT. The whole variable domain, remainder taken from reference TRBV25-1 and TRBJ1-1, is EADIYQTPRYLVIGTGKKITLECSQTMGHDKMYWYQQDPGMELHLIHYSYGVNSTEKGDLSSESTVSRIRTEHFPLTLESARPSHTSQYLCASSRGTEAFFGQGTRLTVV.

On this clone: Germline is not matched at one junction end, which may reflect a read error. This chain connects TRBV7-7 to TRBJ2-6, with 10 bases lining up with TRBD1. The CDR3 is made up of 17 amino acids. Germline CDR1 SSHAT, CDR2 FNYEAQ (reference sequence). CDR3 nucleotide sequence: TGTGCTAGCAGCCCGGGACAGGGGTTTTCTGGGGCCAACGTCCTGACTTTC. Translation gives CASSPGQGFSGANVLTF.

This rearrangement joins TRBV7-2 to TRBJ1-2; tentative D call: TRBD1 (6 bases). Per germline, CDR1 SGHTA and CDR2 FQGNSA. Trimming removed 4 bases at V and 5 bases at J, with 14 bases between. The CDR3 is 14 amino acids. The CDR3 reads CASSSRTALYGYTF. CDR3 nucleotides: TGTGCCAGCAGCTCTAGGACAGCCCTTTATGGCTACACCTTC.

V is TRBV6-5 and J is TRBJ1-1, with 12 nucleotides matching TRBD1. CDR3 size: 15 residues. V lost 8 bases, J lost 7 bases, and 11 bases stayed unmatched. In germline, CDR1 is MNHEY, CDR2 SVGAGI. DNA of the CDR3: TGTGCCAGCCACGTAGGGACAGGGGGCCTTGGTGAAGCTTTCTTT. Translated, it gives CASHVGTGGLGEAFF.

The rearrangement links TRBV19 to TRBJ1-1; TRBD1 is a possible D gene (6 bases). CDR1 is LNHDA, CDR2 SQIVND, per germline (reference sequence). CDR3 length equals 16 residues. The V gene lost 4 bases and the J gene lost 2 bases, with 17 bases spanning the gap. CDR3 coding DNA: TGTGCCAGTAGTACCCGGATAGGGGGAGTTAACACTGAAGCTTTCTTT. Translation: CASSTRIGGVNTEAFF.

This sequence joins TRBV7-2 and TRBJ2-2; D gene ambiguous. Germline V gene lookup returns CDR1 SGHTA and CDR2 FQGNSA. The CDR3 length is 14 residues. V lost 4 bases and J lost 4, with 10 bases in between. DNA for the CDR3: TGTGCCAGCAGCTCGTCCTCGGCCACCGGGGAGCTGTTTTTT. Its translation is CASSSSSATGELFF.

The V gene is TRBV7-3, the J gene TRBJ2-3; TRBD2 might be the D (5 bases). Germline V gene data show CDR1 as SGHTA and CDR2 as FQGTGA. The CDR3 sequence is 16 residues long. Trimming shortened V by 0 bases and J by 6 bases, and 16 bases separated the two germline ends. For the CDR3, the DNA is TGTGCCAGCAGCTTAACGTTGTCCCCCGGGGAGGATACGCAGTATTTT. As protein: CASSLTLSPGEDTQYF.

The V and J genes are TRBV7-2 and TRBJ2-1; D is undetermined. Looked up from germline, CDR1 is SGHTA and CDR2 is FQGNSA. V dropped 5 bases and J dropped 4 bases, with 12 bases sitting between them. This CDR3 is 14 amino acids long. This chain's CDR3 is CASSPRFVYNEQFF. In nucleotides, the CDR3 is TGTGCCAGCAGCCCCCGTTTTGTGTACAATGAGCAGTTCTTC. Based on the CDR3 plus reference TRBV7-2 and TRBJ2-1, the full variable domain is GAGVSQSPSNKVTEKGKDVELRCDPISGHTALYWYRQSLGQGLEFLIYFQGNSAPDKSGLPSDRFSAERTGGSVSTLTIQRTQQEDSAVYLCASSPRFVYNEQFFGPGTRLTVL.

The chain has TRBV10-3 and TRBJ1-1, with TRBD1 matching over 7 bases. Trimming at V came to 7 bases and at J to 1 base, leaving 6 bases not matched to a gene. CDR3 size: 14 residues. In germline, CDR1 is ENHRY, CDR2 SYGVKD. CDR3 sequence: CAINPTGPNTEAFF. CDR3 bases: TGTGCCATCAATCCGACAGGGCCGAACACTGAAGCTTTCTTT.

This clone showed up just once. The J gene is TRBJ1-2, the V gene TRBV19; D may be TRBD1 (6 bases). This CDR3 spans 19 amino acids. The germline V gene has CDR1 LNHDA and CDR2 SQIVND (reference sequence). The germline V and J ends were trimmed by 9 bases and 4 bases, with 33 bases remaining between them. Here the CDR3 DNA reads TGTGCCAGCACCGAACAGGGTTCCGACCATCGACCTTTTGGCTATGGCTACACCTTC. Translated, it gives CASTEQGSDHRPFGYGYTF.

This chain connects TRBV4-2 to TRBJ2-7; the D gene is possibly TRBD1 (5 bases). V lost 4 bases and J lost 3, with 16 bases in between. CDR1 and CDR2 from the germline V gene are LGHNA and YNFKEQ. The CDR3 has 15 residues. The CDR3 DNA reads as TGTGCCAGCAGCCCCTGGGCAGGGCGCCACTACGAGCAGTACTTC. Amino acid sequence: CASSPWAGRHYEQYF.

The V and J genes are TRBV6-5 and TRBJ1-5, with TRBD1 matching 9 bases. V trimming: 5 bases; J trimming: 4 bases; junction bases outside the gene matches: 6. Germline V gene data show CDR1 as MNHEY and CDR2 as SVGAGI. The CDR3 runs 15 residues. CDR3: CASSASDRGNQPQHF. The CDR3 DNA reads TGTGCCAGCAGTGCCTCGGACAGGGGAAATCAGCCCCAGCATTTT.

CDR3 loop: CASIFEGSSGNTIYF. DNA for the CDR3: TGTGCCAGCATATTCGAGGGAAGCTCTGGAAACACCATATATTTT. The rearrangement joins TRBV6-6 to TRBJ1-3; D ambiguous. Germline CDR1 is MNHNY and CDR2 is SVGAGI (reference sequence). CDR3 length equals 15 residues. Deletions cut 7 bases from V and 0 bases from J, with 13 bases between.